The 12 T cell receptor beta chains below all came from one sample that was sequenced in a study of CD8 T cells in ankylosing spondylitis (dated by TCRdb to 2015 to 2018). Results and caveats for the whole study, not just this receptor: Blood from ankylosing spondylitis patients appeared to be characterized by a TCR beta motif composed of eight or nine highly homologous amino acid variants.

Library method: 5' RACE. The sequencer listed for this sample is Illumina HiSeq 2500. The public sequencing data were trimmed at Q25 with fastp and processed into clonotypes with MiXCR by TCRdb, which kept only in-frame beta chains. Rows with a matching CDR3 protein are joined into one entry that keeps the most common DNA and genes. Recorded for this sample are 750,000 to 850,000 distinct CDR3 sequences; 10% to 15% of them occurred a single time. Roughly 0.51% of the sample lies in the top ten. These TCRs' antigens remain unknown. The sample comprised blood, either unsorted or a sorted T cell fraction (not recorded which). These receptor sequences come from a male donor with ankylosing spondylitis.

The chain couples TRBV18 to TRBJ2-7; no definite D call. This CDR3 has 14 residues. The V and J ends lost 3 bases and 0 bases respectively, with 9 bases between them. Germline assignment: CDR1 KGHSH and CDR2 LQKENI. CDR3 nucleotides: TGTGCCAGCTCACCTGACCCCCTCTCCTACGAGCAGTACTTC. This sequence encodes CASSPDPLSYEQYF.

This clonotype has a handful of counts. V usage is TRBV6-4 and J usage is TRBJ2-3; 9 nucleotides agree with TRBD2. CDR3 length: 15 amino acids. Germline-derived CDR1 and CDR2 are MRHNA and SNTAGT. V lost 3 bases to trimming and J lost 2 bases; unmatched junction nucleotides: 3. The CDR3 spells CASSEAGLATDTQYF. The CDR3 coding sequence is TGTGCCAGCAGTGAAGCGGGACTAGCCACAGATACGCAGTATTTT.

This clonotype was seen a handful of times. The CDR3 DNA follows: TGTGCCAGCAGCAGCCCCGGGACACGAGAGACCCAGTACTTC. This encodes CASSSPGTRETQYF. V and J are TRBV5-8 and TRBJ2-5, with a weak D call TRBD1 (6 bases). The germline gives CDR1 SGHTS, CDR2 YDEGEE. V was pared by 4 bases and J by 4 bases, with 14 bases between. The CDR3 has 14 amino acids.

The chain has TRBV27 and TRBJ2-7; D may match TRBD1 or TRBD2 (5 bases each). Trimming stripped 2 bases from V and 3 bases from J, with 11 bases between. Germline V gene lookup returns CDR1 MNHEY and CDR2 SMNVEV (reference sequence). This CDR3 comprises 14 residues. The CDR3 here is CASSLRGRVYEQYF. CDR3 sequence (DNA): TGTGCCAGCAGTTTACGGGGCAGGGTCTACGAGCAGTACTTC.

Remarks on this clonotype: With a much larger clone just one base away, this may be a read error. The rearrangement links TRBV20-1 to TRBJ2-1, with D unresolved. From germline, CDR1 is DFQATT and CDR2 SNEGSKA (reference sequence). The CDR3 has 15 amino acids. Trimming took 0 bases from V and 8 from J, leaving 17 bases between them. The CDR3 spells CSARDLMGDWYEQFF. The CDR3 DNA reads as TGCAGTGCTAGAGATCTCATGGGCGACTGGTATGAGCAGTTCTTC.

CDR3: CASSLTPGLGGRDQYF. The CDR3 bases are TGTGCCAGCAGCTTAACCCCGGGACTAGGGGGTAGAGACCAGTACTTC. The chain uses TRBV7-2 and TRBJ2-5; 8 bases map to TRBD2. The germline V gene has CDR1 SGHTA and CDR2 FQGNSA. The CDR3 is 16 residues long. V was clipped by 2 bases and J by 10 bases; unmatched bases: 15.

This clonotype was detected many times. The chain combines TRBV5-6 with TRBJ1-3; tentatively, D is TRBD1 (6 bases). This CDR3 spans 13 amino acids. Germline V gene data show CDR1 as SGHDT and CDR2 as YYEEEE. Trimming cost V 2 bases and J 5 bases, with 8 bases left between them. CDR3: CASSFDRRNTIYF. CDR3 DNA: TGTGCCAGCAGCTTCGACAGGAGAAACACCATATATTTT. The variable domain in full, completed from reference TRBV5-6 and TRBJ1-3, reads DAGVTQSPTHLIKTRGQQVTLRCSPKSGHDTVSWYQQALGQGPQFIFQYYEEEERQRGNFPDRFSGHQFPNYSSELNVNALLLGDSALYLCASSFDRRNTIYFGEGSWLTVV.

This clonotype was seen a handful of times. This chain connects TRBV20-1 to TRBJ2-3; possibly TRBD2 for D (6 bases). This CDR3 is 14 amino acids long. Trimming took off 4 bases at V and 0 bases at J, with 11 bases between the two ends. CDR1 and CDR2 from the germline V gene are DFQATT and SNEGSKA (reference sequence). Here the CDR3 reads CSATIAASTDTQYF. The CDR3 nucleotides read TGCAGTGCTACAATAGCGGCTAGCACAGATACGCAGTATTTT.

The chain links TRBV4-2 to TRBJ1-1; D is uncertain. Trimming shortened V by 0 bases and J by 3 bases, and 11 bases separated the two germline ends. CDR3 length equals 15 residues. Germline CDR1 reads LGHNA; CDR2 reads YNFKEQ. The CDR3 loop reads CASSQEWRVYTEAFF. CDR3 nucleotide sequence: TGTGCCAGCAGCCAAGAATGGAGGGTGTACACTGAAGCTTTCTTT.

The V gene is TRBV7-2, the J gene TRBJ1-4; a possible D gene is TRBD1 (5 bases). The CDR3 extends over 16 amino acids. Germline CDR1 reads SGHTA; CDR2 reads FQGNSA. V was clipped by 5 bases and J by 6 bases, with 19 bases between them. The CDR3, as DNA: TGTGCCAGCAGCCCCGTTGTTTCAGGGAACCATGAAAAACTGTTTTTT. Translation gives CASSPVVSGNHEKLFF.

This clonotype was seen only a few times. The rearrangement joins TRBV4-3 to TRBJ2-3; D not resolved. Trimming cost V 4 bases and J 1 base, with 9 bases left between them. This CDR3 region has 14 residues. The germline V gene has CDR1 LGHNA and CDR2 YSLEER. The CDR3: CASSPARRTDTQYF. CDR3 nucleotides: TGCGCCAGCAGCCCCGCACGGCGCACAGATACGCAGTATTTT.

The chain has TRBV7-9 and TRBJ2-1, with 11 bases lining up with TRBD2. The CDR3 has 16 amino acids. V shed 0 bases, J shed 7 bases, and the junction held 5 bases outside the gene matches. Germline V gene lookup returns CDR1 SEHNR and CDR2 FQNEAQ (reference sequence). CDR3 region: CASSLASGRAGNEQFF. CDR3 coding DNA: TGTGCCAGCAGCTTAGCTAGCGGGAGGGCCGGAAATGAGCAGTTCTTC. Filled out from reference TRBV7-9 and TRBJ2-1, the complete variable domain reads DTGVSQNPRHKITKRGQNVTFRCDPISEHNRLYWYRQTLGQGPEFLTYFQNEAQLEKSRLLSDRFSAERPKGSFSTLEIQRTEQGDSAMYLCASSLASGRAGNEQFFGPGTRLTVL.